A single sample gave rise to the 28 T cell receptor beta chains below, sequenced in a study of blood T cell repertoires in COVID-19. TCRdb keeps only in-frame clones here, not all; method: immunoSEQ multiplex PCR. The table lists 250,000 to 350,000 clones, around 87% of them singletons. The sample was peripheral blood. The receptors shown here come from a woman aged 45-65 years who had recovered from COVID-19.

The chain carries TRBV7-2 and TRBJ2-2; 11 bases agree with TRBD2. V shed 6 bases, J shed 5 bases, and the junction held 2 bases outside the gene matches. CDR3 length equals 14 residues. Germline CDR1 and CDR2: SGHTA and FQGNSA. The CDR3, as DNA: TGTGCCAGCAGGCTAGCGGGGGGTACCGGGGAGCTGTTTTTT. It is translated as CASRLAGGTGELFF.

V gene TRBV18 combines with J gene TRBJ1-2, with a weak D call TRBD1 (6 bases). V lost 2 bases and J 5 bases, leaving 12 bases between the germline ends. Per germline, CDR1 KGHSH and CDR2 LQKENI. This CDR3 is 14 amino acids long. CDR3 in amino acids: CASSPGGATYGYTF. The CDR3 region has the DNA TGTGCCAGCTCACCAGGGGGCGCAACTTATGGCTACACCTTC.

This clone showed up just once. V and J are TRBV5-4 and TRBJ1-5, with 10 bases fitting TRBD1. In germline, CDR1 is SGHNT, CDR2 YYREEE (reference sequence). The CDR3 covers 17 residues. V was pared by 4 bases and J by 2 bases, with 9 bases of the junction left unmatched. In DNA, the CDR3 is TGTGCCAGCAGCCACGGACAGGGGGAATTGGGCAATCAGCCCCAGCATTTT. It encodes CASSHGQGELGNQPQHF.

This chain connects TRBV4-3 to TRBJ1-4; D unclear. V lost 0 bases to trimming and J lost 5 bases, with 13 bases between them. The germline V gene encodes CDR1 LGHNA and CDR2 YSLEER. There are 16 residues in the CDR3. The chain's CDR3 is CASSQDPAGLNEKLFF. The CDR3 DNA is TGCGCCAGCAGCCAAGATCCAGCAGGCTTGAATGAAAAACTGTTTTTT.

The V and J genes are TRBV9 and TRBJ1-6; no clear D gene. The germline gives CDR1 SGDLS, CDR2 YYNGEE. Deletions cut 2 bases from V and 4 bases from J, with 19 bases between. The CDR3 covers 18 residues. The CDR3 DNA follows: TGTGCCAGCAGCGTTGATCCTGCAGGCTGGCAGTATAATTCACCCCTCCACTTT. Residues: CASSVDPAGWQYNSPLHF. Full variable domain (outside the CDR3, taken from reference TRBV9 and TRBJ1-6): DSGVTQTPKHLITATGQRVTLRCSPRSGDLSVYWYQQSLDQGLQFLIQYYNGEERAKGNILERFSAQQFPDLHSELNLSSLELGDSALYFCASSVDPAGWQYNSPLHFGNGTRLTVT.

The chain recombines TRBV11-2 with TRBJ2-3; 12 bases fit TRBD1. Germline trimming cut 5 bases from V and 4 bases from J; bases unmatched to any gene: 10. CDR3 length equals 17 residues. Germline V gene lookup returns CDR1 SGHAT and CDR2 FQNNGV. CDR3 sequence (DNA): TGTGCCAGCAGCCTAAACCCCGGGACAGGGGGCGCAGATACGCAGTATTTT. It yields the protein CASSLNPGTGGADTQYF.

The gene calls are TRBV28 and TRBJ1-2; the D is unclear. The CDR3 covers 11 residues. V lost 6 bases to trimming and J lost 6 bases, with 8 bases between them. CDR1 MDHEN and CDR2 SYDVKM come from the germline V gene. The CDR3 DNA sequence: TGTGCCAGCAGGTCACTAGATGGCTACACCTTC. Its translation is CASRSLDGYTF.

The V gene is TRBV29-1, the J gene TRBJ2-3, with D possibly being TRBD2 (6 bases). CDR1 SQVTM and CDR2 ANQGSEA come from the germline V gene. This CDR3 comprises 13 residues. Trimming took 5 bases from V and 7 from J, leaving 16 bases between them. DNA for the CDR3: TGCAGCGTTAATGCGGGAACGGTGAATACGCAGTATTTT. This sequence encodes CSVNAGTVNTQYF.

The J gene is TRBJ2-1, the V gene TRBV24-1; D remains unclear. Germline CDR1 KGHDR, CDR2 SFDVKD. V shed 7 bases and J shed 7 bases, with 16 bases lying between them. The CDR3 is made up of 14 amino acids. The CDR3 protein is CATSAPVLRNEQFF. The DNA for the CDR3 is TGTGCCACCAGCGCTCCCGTTCTTCGGAATGAGCAGTTCTTC.

The rearrangement joins TRBV7-3 to TRBJ1-1; perhaps TRBD1 as D (5 bases). CDR1 and CDR2 from the germline V gene are SGHTA and FQGTGA. This CDR3 comprises 15 residues. Trimming cost V 1 base and J 5 bases, with 14 bases left between them. The CDR3 spells CASSLIGGSKTEAFF. CDR3 in DNA: TGTGCCAGCAGCTTAATCGGGGGAAGTAAGACTGAAGCTTTCTTT.

The chain links TRBV4-3 to TRBJ2-5, with a weak D call TRBD2 (7 bases). Germline V gives CDR1 LGHNA, CDR2 YSLEER. The CDR3 runs to 15 residues. V gave up 0 bases and J gave up 4 bases, with 12 bases separating them. The DNA for the CDR3 is TGCGCCAGCAGCCAAGATTTTCGGGGGGCAGAGACCCAGTACTTC. This translates into CASSQDFRGAETQYF.

This rearrangement joins TRBV29-1 to TRBJ2-5; perhaps TRBD2 as D (5 bases). The ends were cut back, 4 bases at V and 4 bases at J, with 13 bases in the middle. CDR1 SQVTM and CDR2 ANQGSEA come from the germline V gene. The CDR3 spans 13 residues. CDR3 DNA sequence: TGCAGCGTTGCTAGCTCTATCGGAGAGACCCAGTACTTC. Protein sequence: CSVASSIGETQYF. The whole variable domain, remainder taken from reference TRBV29-1 and TRBJ2-5, is SAVISQKPSRDICQRGTSLTIQCQVDSQVTMMFWYRQQPGQSLTLIATANQGSEATYESGFVIDKFPISRPNLTFSTLTVSNMSPEDSSIYLCSVASSIGETQYFGPGTRLLVL.

This clone has only one observation. The chain links TRBV4-1 to TRBJ1-6, with D hard to call. V lost 2 bases to trimming and J lost 7 bases, with 15 bases between them. The germline CDR1 and CDR2 sequences are MGHRA and YSYEKL. The CDR3 is made up of 16 amino acids. The CDR3 nucleotides are TGCGCCAGCAGCCAATCCGGAGGGTTCGAGAATTCACCCCTCCACTTT. Translated: CASSQSGGFENSPLHF.

This clone was counted once. The V gene is TRBV10-3, the J gene TRBJ2-7, with 12 bases identical to TRBD2. V was pared by 5 bases and J by 6 bases, with 11 bases of the junction left unmatched. This CDR3 region has 16 residues. In germline, CDR1 is ENHRY, CDR2 SYGVKD. CDR3 in DNA: TGTGCCATCAGTTCGACTAGCGGGAGTGTCCCTCGCGAGCAGTACTTC. Its protein product is CAISSTSGSVPREQYF.

The genes are TRBV5-4 and TRBJ2-7, with 7 bases matching TRBD1. CDR3 size: 14 residues. Germline assignment: CDR1 SGHNT and CDR2 YYREEE (reference sequence). V trimming: 5 bases; J trimming: 5 bases; junction bases outside the gene matches: 10. The CDR3 loop reads CASSYGTAPHEQYF. In nucleotides, the CDR3 is TGTGCCAGCAGTTACGGGACAGCTCCACACGAGCAGTACTTC.

The rearrangement joins TRBV4-1 to TRBJ1-2; D gene uncertain. Germline values: CDR1 MGHRA, CDR2 YSYEKL. Deletions cut 2 bases from V and 8 bases from J, with 15 bases between. The CDR3 has 14 residues. CDR3 residues: CASSQSAILSGYTF. The CDR3 bases are TGCGCCAGCAGCCAAAGTGCGATCTTGTCAGGCTACACCTTC.

V gene TRBV7-9 combines with J gene TRBJ2-3, with TRBD2 identical over 9 bases. The CDR3 has 15 amino acids. Germline-derived CDR1 and CDR2 are SEHNR and FQNEAQ (reference sequence). Unmatched junction bases numbered 2, after V lost 2 bases and J lost 2 bases. The CDR3 region is CASSLLAGHTDTQYF. The CDR3 DNA is TGTGCCAGCAGCTTACTAGCGGGACACACAGATACGCAGTATTTT.

The CDR3 DNA sequence: TGCAGTGCCAGGACTTACAATGAGCAGTTCTTC. Its translation is CSARTYNEQFF. V gene TRBV20-1 combines with J gene TRBJ2-1; a weak D match, TRBD2 (5 bases). This CDR3 has 11 residues. Trimming removed 6 bases at V and 4 bases at J, with 7 bases between. Germline V gives CDR1 DFQATT, CDR2 SNEGSKA (reference sequence).

The gene calls are TRBV28 and TRBJ1-2, with TRBD1 as a possible D gene (6 bases). Trimming stripped 2 bases from V and 4 bases from J, with 11 bases between. The CDR3 loop spans 14 amino acids. Per the germline V gene, CDR1 is MDHEN and CDR2 is SYDVKM. CDR3 nucleotides: TGTGCCAGCAGTTTAGGGACAACCCCCTATGGCTACACCTTC. This gives the protein CASSLGTTPYGYTF.

The gene calls are TRBV30 and TRBJ1-1; D gene uncertain. V lost 3 bases and J 2 bases, leaving 10 bases between the germline ends. Germline V gene data show CDR1 as GTSNPN and CDR2 as SVGIG (reference sequence). CDR3 length: 13 amino acids. CDR3 amino acids: CAWSPLPNTEAFF. Written as DNA, the CDR3 is TGTGCCTGGAGCCCCCTCCCCAACACTGAAGCTTTCTTT.

The rearrangement links TRBV28 to TRBJ2-1; 8 nucleotides align to TRBD2. The CDR3 has 13 amino acids. The junction had 3 bases not matched to a gene; V was cut back by 10 bases and J by 1 base. Looked up from germline, CDR1 is MDHEN and CDR2 is SYDVKM. CDR3 sequence: CAIRGGSYNEQFF. For the CDR3, the DNA is TGTGCCATTCGCGGGGGGTCCTACAATGAGCAGTTCTTC.

A few counts support this clone. V is TRBV7-9 and J is TRBJ1-1; D is unresolved. The V gene lost 4 bases and the J gene lost 3 bases, with 12 bases spanning the gap. The CDR3 runs 14 residues. Germline CDR1 is SEHNR and CDR2 is FQNEAQ (reference sequence). In nucleotides, the CDR3 is TGTGCCAGCAGCTCAGAGGGTGTATACACTGAAGCTTTCTTT. Translation gives CASSSEGVYTEAFF. The complete variable domain, with remaining parts taken from reference TRBV7-9 and TRBJ1-1, reads DTGVSQNPRHKITKRGQNVTFRCDPISEHNRLYWYRQTLGQGPEFLTYFQNEAQLEKSRLLSDRFSAERPKGSFSTLEIQRTEQGDSAMYLCASSSEGVYTEAFFGQGTRLTVV.

V usage is TRBV3-1 (or the pseudogene TRBV3-2) and J usage is TRBJ1-2; 8 nucleotides line up with TRBD1. Per germline, CDR1 LGHDT and CDR2 YNNKEL (reference sequence). V lost 3 bases, J lost 4 bases, and 7 bases stayed unmatched. The CDR3 consists of 15 residues. CDR3 region: CASSHTGGDFYGYTF. The CDR3 DNA reads as TGTGCCAGCAGCCATACAGGGGGGGATTTCTATGGCTACACCTTC.

The chain links TRBV28 to TRBJ2-2; TRBD2 matches at 9 bases. V gave up 7 bases and J gave up 6 bases; unmatched junction bases: 12. The CDR3 length is 16 residues. Germline values: CDR1 MDHEN, CDR2 SYDVKM. The CDR3 here is CASNQRGSGGAGELFF. The CDR3 DNA follows: TGTGCCAGCAATCAAAGGGGTAGCGGGGGTGCCGGGGAGCTGTTTTTT.

This chain connects TRBV28 to TRBJ1-6, with 9 nucleotides matching TRBD1. The junction had 6 bases not matched to a gene; V was cut back by 6 bases and J by 9 bases. The CDR3 runs 14 residues. The germline CDR1 and CDR2 sequences are MDHEN and SYDVKM. The CDR3 DNA follows: TGTGCCAGCAGACTCAGACAGGGGGGTTCACCCCTCCACTTT. Translated: CASRLRQGGSPLHF.

The genes are TRBV10-3 and TRBJ2-5; no clear D gene. The length of the CDR3 is 13 residues. Trimming pared 4 bases from V and 1 base from J, leaving 7 bases between. In germline, CDR1 is ENHRY, CDR2 SYGVKD. The CDR3 DNA sequence: TGTGCCATCAGTGGTACTGCCCAAGAGACCCAGTACTTC. Its translation is CAISGTAQETQYF.

The V and J genes are TRBV7-2 and TRBJ1-1; D is unresolved. Trimming left V 5 bases short and J 0 bases short, with 10 bases between. Germline loops: CDR1 SGHTA, CDR2 FQGNSA. There are 14 residues in the CDR3. The CDR3 nucleotides are TGTGCCAGCAGCGCCCTGGGCCTGAACACTGAAGCTTTCTTT. Protein product: CASSALGLNTEAFF.

V gene TRBV11-2 combines with J gene TRBJ2-3, with 7 bases fitting TRBD1. The CDR3 has 16 amino acids. V shed 4 bases and J 0 bases; nucleotides not matched to a gene: 7. Germline CDR1 and CDR2: SGHAT and FQNNGV. CDR3 sequence (DNA): TGTGCCAGCAGCTCGGGACAGACTTTAAGCACAGATACGCAGTATTTT. Protein sequence: CASSSGQTLSTDTQYF. Full variable domain (remainder filled in from reference TRBV11-2 and TRBJ2-3): EAGVAQSPRYKIIEKRQSVAFWCNPISGHATLYWYQQILGQGPKLLIQFQNNGVVDDSQLPKDRFSAERLKGVDSTLKIQPAKLEDSAVYLCASSSGQTLSTDTQYFGPGTRLTVL.